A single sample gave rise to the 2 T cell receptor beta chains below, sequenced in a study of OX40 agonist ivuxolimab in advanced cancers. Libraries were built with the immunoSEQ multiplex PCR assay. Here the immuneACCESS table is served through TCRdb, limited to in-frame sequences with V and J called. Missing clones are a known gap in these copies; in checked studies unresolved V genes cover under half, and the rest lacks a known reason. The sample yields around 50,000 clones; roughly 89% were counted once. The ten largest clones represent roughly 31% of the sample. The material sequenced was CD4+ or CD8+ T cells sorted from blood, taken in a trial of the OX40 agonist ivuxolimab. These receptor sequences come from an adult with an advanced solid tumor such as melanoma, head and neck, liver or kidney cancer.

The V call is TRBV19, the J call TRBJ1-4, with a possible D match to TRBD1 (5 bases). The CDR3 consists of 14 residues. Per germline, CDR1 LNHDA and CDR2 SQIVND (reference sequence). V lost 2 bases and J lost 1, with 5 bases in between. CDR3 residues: CASSIQGTNEKLFF. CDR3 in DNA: TGTGCCAGTAGTATACAGGGAACTAATGAAAAACTGTTTTTT.

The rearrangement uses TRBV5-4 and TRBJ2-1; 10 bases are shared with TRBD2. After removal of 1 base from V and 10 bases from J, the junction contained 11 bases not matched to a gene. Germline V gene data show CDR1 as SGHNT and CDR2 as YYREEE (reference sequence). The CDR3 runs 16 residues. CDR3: CASSLYSSGGNGEQFF. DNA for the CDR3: TGTGCCAGCAGCTTGTATTCTAGCGGGGGAAACGGAGAGCAGTTCTTC.